Presented here are 17 T cell receptor beta chains from one specimen sequenced in a study of OX40 agonist ivuxolimab in advanced cancers. Library preparation used the immunoSEQ multiplex PCR assay. TCRdb retrieved this table from immuneACCESS and kept in-frame rearrangements only. Not all clones are present; in checked studies, unresolved V genes account for under half, and no reason is known for the remainder. The sample yields some 48,000 clones; approximately 91% were counted once. The ten largest clones add up to roughly 6.3% of the sample. Source: CD4+ or CD8+ T cells sorted from blood, taken in a trial of the OX40 agonist ivuxolimab. The receptors originated from an adult with an advanced solid tumor such as melanoma, head and neck, liver or kidney cancer.

The rearrangement uses TRBV10-3 and TRBJ2-1; the match to TRBD2 covers 9 bases. Germline V gene lookup returns CDR1 ENHRY and CDR2 SYGVKD. The CDR3 covers 14 residues. Trimming cost V 8 bases and J 7 bases; bases outside gene matches: 9. This chain's CDR3 is CAIFSGGSGNEQFF. CDR3 nucleotides: TGTGCCATCTTCAGCGGGGGGAGTGGTAATGAGCAGTTCTTC.

V usage is TRBV15 and J usage is TRBJ1-5; 9 bases map to TRBD1. CDR3 length: 15 amino acids. Germline assignment: CDR1 LNHNV and CDR2 YYDKDF (reference sequence). The V gene end was trimmed by 0 bases and the J gene end by 6 bases; junction bases not matched to a gene: 3. The CDR3: CATSRDSGQGQPQHF. CDR3 nucleotides: TGTGCCACCAGCAGAGATTCGGGACAGGGTCAGCCCCAGCATTTT.

The chain couples TRBV19 to TRBJ1-1; D gene uncertain. Germline V CDR1 and CDR2: LNHDA, SQIVND (reference sequence). This CDR3 contains 14 residues. Between the trimmed V and J ends, which lost 6 bases and 6 bases, there was a span of 17 bases. CDR3 DNA sequence: TGTGCCAGTAGGGAACGGACGCCGCACGCTGAAGCTTTCTTT. It codes for CASRERTPHAEAFF.

This rearrangement joins TRBV7-8 to TRBJ2-3; 14 nucleotides align to TRBD2. The V gene's germline CDR1 is SGHVS and CDR2 FQNEAQ. With 5 bases clipped from V and 0 bases from J, the junction kept 7 bases outside the gene matches. CDR3 length equals 18 residues. The CDR3 loop is CASSPGLAGGSSTDTQYF. CDR3 in DNA: TGTGCCAGCAGCCCAGGACTAGCGGGGGGCTCTAGCACAGATACGCAGTATTTT.

The J gene is TRBJ2-3, the V gene TRBV9, with D unresolved. Germline V gene sequence: CDR1 SGDLS, CDR2 YYNGEE. The CDR3 has 14 amino acids. Deletions cut 0 bases from V and 4 bases from J, with 9 bases between. CDR3 bases: TGTGCCAGCAGCGTAGAGGGCAGAGCAGATACGCAGTATTTT. Translation: CASSVEGRADTQYF.

Comments on this clone: Other DNA sequences in this specimen translate into the identical CDR3. The V gene is TRBV28, the J gene TRBJ2-3; D might be TRBD2 (6 bases). The length of the CDR3 is 15 residues. With 2 bases removed from V and 3 bases from J, the gap between germline ends came to 12 bases. Germline V lookup: CDR1 MDHEN, CDR2 SYDVKM. The CDR3 spells CASSLPAGETDTQYF. DNA of the CDR3: TGTGCCAGCAGTTTACCAGCGGGTGAAACAGATACGCAGTATTTT.

V usage is TRBV9 and J usage is TRBJ1-4; no reliable D call. Per germline, CDR1 SGDLS and CDR2 YYNGEE. CDR3 size: 14 residues. Deletions cut 3 bases from V and 0 bases from J, with 6 bases between. CDR3 coding DNA: TGTGCCAGCAGCGAGGAGGCAACTAATGAAAAACTGTTTTTT. Residues: CASSEEATNEKLFF.

This clone was detected only a few times. Germline and junction disagree at one end, which may indicate a read error. This rearrangement joins TRBV5-5 to TRBJ1-5; D call uncertain. Germline V CDR1 and CDR2: SGHKS, YYEKEE (reference sequence). The CDR3 extends over 15 amino acids. The CDR3 nucleotides are TGTGCCAGCAGTTTGGAAGCCCCAAGCAATCAGCCCCAGCATTTT. Translating gives CASSLEAPSNQPQHF.

The rearrangement links TRBV28 to TRBJ1-6; possible D gene TRBD1, 5 bases. CDR1 and CDR2 from the germline V gene are MDHEN and SYDVKM. Between the trimmed V and J ends, which lost 4 bases and 6 bases, there was a span of 13 bases. The CDR3 has 15 residues. The CDR3 sequence is CASSSGQGPNSPLHF. DNA for the CDR3: TGTGCCAGCAGTTCAGGGCAGGGTCCTAATTCACCCCTCCACTTT.

The CDR3 is CASSPATGETQYF. As DNA, the CDR3 is TGCGCCAGCAGCCCCGCAACCGGCGAGACGCAGTATTTT. The chain employs TRBV5-1 and TRBJ2-3, with unresolved D. Germline V gene data show CDR1 as SGHRS and CDR2 as YFSETQ. The CDR3 is made up of 13 amino acids. The ends were cut back, 4 bases at V and 9 bases at J, with 15 bases in the middle.

The chain recombines TRBV19 with TRBJ1-5; D is uncertain. Trimming took off 1 base at V and 3 bases at J, with 10 bases between the two ends. Per the germline V gene, CDR1 is LNHDA and CDR2 is SQIVND (reference sequence). CDR3 size: 15 residues. This chain's CDR3 is CASSIGEYDNQPQHF. The CDR3 coding sequence is TGTGCCAGTAGTATAGGGGAATATGACAATCAGCCCCAGCATTTT.

To note about this clone: The junction differs from germline at one of its ends, possibly a read error. The gene calls are TRBV7-7 and TRBJ2-5; 7 bases line up with TRBD2. Germline V CDR1 and CDR2: SSHAT, FNYEAQ (reference sequence). The CDR3 has 15 amino acids. The CDR3 spells CASSSIGGRGETQYF. The CDR3 DNA sequence: TGTGCTAGCAGCTCCATCGGGGGGAGGGGAGAGACCCAGTACTTC.

The gene calls are TRBV9 and TRBJ2-2; 7 nucleotides align to TRBD2. This CDR3 has 14 amino acids. Unmatched junction bases numbered 6, after V lost 4 bases and J lost 6 bases. Germline loops: CDR1 SGDLS, CDR2 YYNGEE. The CDR3 is CASSPKAGPGELFF. The CDR3 DNA sequence: TGTGCCAGCAGCCCAAAAGCGGGACCCGGGGAGCTGTTTTTT.

The genes are TRBV9 and TRBJ1-1; D gene ambiguous. Germline CDR1 SGDLS, CDR2 YYNGEE. Between the trimmed V and J ends, which lost 2 bases and 1 base, there was a span of 6 bases. CDR3 length equals 13 residues. DNA for the CDR3: TGTGCCAGCAGCGTCCAAGAGAACACTGAAGCTTTCTTT. Its protein product is CASSVQENTEAFF.

The chain combines TRBV11-2 with TRBJ2-7; 9 nucleotides line up with TRBD1. V lost 4 bases, J lost 4 bases, and 5 bases stayed unmatched. In germline, CDR1 is SGHAT, CDR2 FQNNGV. The CDR3 loop spans 14 amino acids. CDR3 sequence (DNA): TGTGCCAGCAGCTGGGGGACAGGGCGATACGAGCAGTACGTC. Translating it yields CASSWGTGRYEQYV.

The chain recombines TRBV5-8 with TRBJ1-6, with TRBD1 matching over 10 bases. The CDR3 is made up of 18 amino acids. The germline gives CDR1 SGHTS, CDR2 YDEGEE. Trimming removed 2 bases from V and 1 base from J; junction bases left unmatched: 6. Written as DNA, the CDR3 is TGTGCCAGCAGCTTCACAAAGGGACAGGGGTCCTATAATTCACCCCTCCACTTT. Its translation is CASSFTKGQGSYNSPLHF. Full variable domain (rest looked up from reference TRBV5-8 and TRBJ1-6): EAGVTQSPTHLIKTRGQQATLRCSPISGHTSVYWYQQALGLGLQFLLWYDEGEERNRGNFPPRFSGRQFPNYSSELNVNALELEDSALYLCASSFTKGQGSYNSPLHFGNGTRLTVT.

The rearrangement joins TRBV28 to TRBJ1-2; D is perhaps TRBD1 (6 bases). Germline lookup yields CDR1 MDHEN and CDR2 SYDVKM. Trimming removed 5 bases from V and 4 bases from J, with 14 bases in between. The CDR3 is made up of 14 amino acids. CDR3 protein: CASSEGGFGYGYTF. The CDR3 bases are TGTGCCAGCAGTGAGGGGGGGTTCGGCTATGGCTACACCTTC.